This entry is about one T cell receptor (beta chain). This entry belongs to a study of blood T cell repertoires in COVID-19. The data were produced by immunoSEQ multiplex PCR, yet TCRdb's version contains in-frame clones alone and is incomplete. The repertoire holds about 210,000 clones, with 60% to 85% as singletons. The junction had 4 bases not matched to a gene; V was cut back by 4 bases and J by 5 bases. Germline V gene data show CDR1 as SGHRS and CDR2 as YFSETQ. The CDR3 consists of 14 residues. V and J are TRBV5-1 and TRBJ2-7; 12 nucleotides match TRBD1. Sequenced input: peripheral blood. This clonotype originated in a woman aged 70-85 years with acute or convalescent COVID-19. The CDR3 loop is CASSVGTGGNEQYF. The DNA for the CDR3 is TGCGCCAGCAGCGTGGGGACAGGGGGCAACGAGCAGTACTTC.